The sequence of this T cell receptor beta chain was determined in a study of blood T cell repertoires in COVID-19. Study summary: Sources were T cells, B-cell-depleted T cells, or PBMCs; the material itself was cDNA or gDNA.

Original analysis: Amplification of reference gene primers was used by the study to estimate nucleated cell counts. The data were produced by immunoSEQ multiplex PCR, yet TCRdb's version contains in-frame clones alone and is incomplete. V and J calls and clone size are copied from that table; D and trimming were computed from the DNA. The data hold some 130,000 clones, with around 86% observed a single time. Germline V gene lookup returns CDR1 KGHSH and CDR2 LQKENI. Trimming shortened V by 1 base and J by 4 bases, and 4 bases separated the two germline ends. This CDR3 region has 12 residues. The gene calls are TRBV18 and TRBJ1-1; D is undetermined. This TCR was recovered from a woman in her seventies with COVID-19, enrolled during active disease. The sequenced sample consisted of peripheral blood. CDR3 residues: CASSPRSTEAFF. CDR3 in DNA: TGTGCCAGCTCACCACGGAGCACTGAAGCTTTCTTT.